The 8 T cell receptor beta chains reported below all come from one sample, sequenced in a study of early T cells in non-severe SARS-CoV-2 infection. TCRdb reprocessed the 5' RACE reads with MiXCR, giving one entry per CDR3 protein. The sample consists of approximately 69,000 distinct CDR3 sequences, 9% to 15% of them appearing once. Sequenced: whole blood. The receptors originated from an adult who was a healthcare worker with PCR-confirmed SARS-CoV-2 infection or an uninfected control (not recorded which).

This clonotype was picked up many times. Here the CDR3 DNA reads TGTGCCAGCAGTTTGGACTTGGCGGGAGGAACGTTCTTC. This codes for CASSLDLAGGTFF. The genes are TRBV28 and TRBJ2-1; 8 bases map to TRBD2. The CDR3 extends over 13 amino acids. The V gene end was trimmed by 3 bases and the J gene end by 15 bases; junction bases not matched to a gene: 10. The germline V gene has CDR1 MDHEN and CDR2 SYDVKM.

V usage is TRBV14 and J usage is TRBJ2-1; 10 nucleotides agree with TRBD1. Germline CDR1 reads SGHDN; CDR2 reads FVKESK. Germline trimming cut 0 bases from V and 10 bases from J; bases unmatched to any gene: 9. This CDR3 is 16 amino acids long. CDR3 DNA: TGTGCCAGCAGCCAAGACCGGGACAGGGGTGGTGGGGAGCAGTTCTTC. The encoded protein is CASSQDRDRGGGEQFF.

In this sample, this clonotype turned up many times. CDR3 coding DNA: TGCAGCGTTGATGGGAAAAACACCGGGGAGCTGTTTTTT. As protein: CSVDGKNTGELFF. The chain has TRBV29-1 and TRBJ2-2; D gene uncertain. The CDR3 consists of 13 residues. V was clipped by 3 bases and J by 2 bases, with 7 bases between them. The germline gives CDR1 SQVTM, CDR2 ANQGSEA.

On this clonotype itself: Given a much more abundant clone one base away, this may be a read error. The CDR3 protein is CASSPGLAEVRNTGGLFF. The CDR3 bases are TGCGCCAGCAGCCCGGGACTAGCGGAGGTCCGGAACACCGGGGGGCTGTTTTTT. The V gene is TRBV5-1, the J gene TRBJ2-2, with 11 positions matching TRBD2. Per the germline V gene, CDR1 is SGHRS and CDR2 is YFSETQ. This CDR3 region has 18 residues.

This clonotype was observed at least ten times. V is TRBV19 and J is TRBJ1-2, with D perhaps TRBD1 (6 bases). The germline V gene has CDR1 LNHDA and CDR2 SQIVND (reference sequence). V was pared by 6 bases and J by 1 base, with 15 bases between. The length of the CDR3 is 15 residues. The CDR3 loop reads CASSLRGTHNYGYTF. The CDR3 DNA follows: TGTGCCAGTAGCCTTCGAGGGACACATAACTATGGCTACACCTTC.

This clonotype was counted at least ten times. V and J are TRBV11-2 and TRBJ2-3; D unresolved. The CDR3 covers 16 residues. Trimming pared 3 bases from V and 2 bases from J, leaving 15 bases between. Germline CDR1 SGHAT, CDR2 FQNNGV. The CDR3 DNA sequence: TGTGCCAGCAGCTTCTCTCGACAAATTCTCACAGATACGCAGTATTTT. Translating it yields CASSFSRQILTDTQYF.

This sequence joins TRBV11-2 and TRBJ2-2, with 8 bases aligning to TRBD2. J gave up 4 bases and V 0 bases, and 7 bases lay outside the gene matches. Germline V gene data show CDR1 as SGHAT and CDR2 as FQNNGV. This CDR3 region has 17 residues. In DNA, the CDR3 is TGTGCCAGCAGCTTAGATGTGCCAGCGGGAGTCACCGGGGAGCTGTTTTTT. Residues: CASSLDVPAGVTGELFF.

This clonotype was recorded many times. The chain recombines TRBV11-2 with TRBJ2-7, with D unresolved. CDR1 is SGHAT and CDR2 is FQNNGV in the germline V gene. Trimming removed 3 bases from V and 1 base from J, with 7 bases in between. This CDR3 spans 13 amino acids. The CDR3 here is CASSFGDSYEQYF. The CDR3 DNA is TGTGCCAGCAGCTTTGGTGATTCCTACGAGCAGTACTTC.